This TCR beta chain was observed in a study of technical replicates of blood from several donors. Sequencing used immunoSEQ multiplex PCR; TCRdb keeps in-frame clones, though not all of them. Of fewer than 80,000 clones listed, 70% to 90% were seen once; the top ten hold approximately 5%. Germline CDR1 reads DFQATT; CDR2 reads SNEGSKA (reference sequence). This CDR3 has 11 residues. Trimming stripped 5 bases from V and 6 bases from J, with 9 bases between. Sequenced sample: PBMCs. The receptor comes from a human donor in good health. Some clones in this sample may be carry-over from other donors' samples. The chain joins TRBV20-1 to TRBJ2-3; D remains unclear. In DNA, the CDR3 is TGCAGTGCTGGGCCGCGCGATACGCAGTATTTT. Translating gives CSAGPRDTQYF.